This TCR beta chain comes out of a study of blood T cell repertoires in COVID-19. Overall study: COVID-19 samples, acute and convalescent, were from the United States, Italy and Spain. In each case, the material was cDNA or gDNA derived from T cells, B-cell-depleted T cells, or PBMCs.

Germline V CDR1 and CDR2: GTSNPN, SVGIG (reference sequence). V lost 0 bases to trimming and J lost 1 base, with 12 bases between them. This CDR3 has 15 residues. Original processing methods: Reference gene primer amplification gave estimated nucleated cell counts. Using immunoSEQ multiplex PCR, the repertoire was profiled, and TCRdb retains in-frame clones only, with some absent. The V and J calls and clone size were taken over from that table, and D and trimming were inferred from the DNA. Among 130,000 or so clones, 70% to 80% were seen once, and the ten largest hold around 16%. The chain is built from TRBV30 and TRBJ1-1; D is undetermined. Sequencing was performed on peripheral blood. The receptor comes from a man aged 50-60 years with acute or convalescent COVID-19. For the CDR3, the DNA is TGTGCCTGGAGTGTCCATCTGGCAAGGAACACTGAAGCTTTCTTT. Its translation: CAWSVHLARNTEAFF.